The rows below give T cell receptor beta chains drawn from one sample of a study of cytomegalovirus exposure and HLA in healthy donors. TCRdb's copy holds only in-frame clones and misses some; the assay was immunoSEQ multiplex PCR. Among over 150,000 clones listed, 65% to 85% were seen once. Sequencing used PBMCs. These TCRs come from a man aged 55 to 69 in good health and CMV-seronegative. The CDR3 runs from the conserved cysteine through the conserved F or W. The D gene is left open where the match is weak. Clone size appears in some rows only: once, few, many, or a class for an expanded clone.

CDR3 length: 17; D gene: TRBD2; clone size: few; V gene: TRBV4-1; J gene: TRBJ2-1; CDR3 protein: CASSQGLQTGTSGRGFF; CDR3 DNA: TGCGCCAGCAGCCAAGGACTTCAAACCGGGACTAGCGGGAGAGGGTTCTTC
CDR3 length: 14; D gene: NA; clone size: NA; V gene: TRBV6-5; J gene: TRBJ2-7; CDR3 protein: CASSRGGQANEQYF; CDR3 DNA: TGTGCCAGCAGCCGCGGCGGGCAGGCGAACGAGCAGTACTTC
CDR3 length: 14; D gene: NA; clone size: NA; V gene: TRBV10-3; J gene: TRBJ1-1; CDR3 protein: CAISDRVSNTEAFF; CDR3 DNA: TGTGCCATCAGTGACCGGGTTTCGAACACTGAAGCTTTCTTT
CDR3 length: 16; D gene: NA; clone size: NA; V gene: TRBV5-1; J gene: TRBJ2-7; CDR3 protein: CASSLVTSAGTYEQYF; CDR3 DNA: TGCGCCAGCAGCTTGGTTACTTCGGCAGGGACCTACGAGCAGTACTTC
CDR3 length: 14; D gene: NA; clone size: NA; V gene: TRBV19; J gene: TRBJ2-5; CDR3 protein: CASRNVVGQGTQYF; CDR3 DNA: TGTGCCAGTAGGAATGTCGTAGGCCAGGGGACCCAGTACTTC
CDR3 length: 15; D gene: NA; clone size: NA; V gene: TRBV5-6; J gene: TRBJ2-2; CDR3 protein: CASSLGQSDTGELFF; CDR3 DNA: TGTGCCAGCAGCTTGGGACAGTCCGACACCGGGGAGCTGTTTTTT
CDR3 length: 16; D gene: TRBD2; clone size: NA; V gene: TRBV28; J gene: TRBJ2-3; CDR3 protein: CASSPRTSVSTDTQYF; CDR3 DNA: TGTGCCAGCAGTCCCCGGACTAGCGTTAGCACAGATACGCAGTATTTT
CDR3 length: 14; D gene: TRBD1; clone size: NA; V gene: TRBV19; J gene: TRBJ2-3; CDR3 protein: CASRGTGGSDTQYF; CDR3 DNA: TGTGCCAGTAGGGGGACAGGGGGCTCCGATACGCAGTATTTT
CDR3 length: 15; D gene: TRBD2; clone size: NA; V gene: TRBV28; J gene: TRBJ2-7; CDR3 protein: CASSKRAGLAGVLSF; CDR3 DNA: TGTGCCAGCAGCAAAAGGGCGGGACTAGCGGGAGTATTGTCCTTC
CDR3 length: 17; D gene: TRBD2; clone size: NA; V gene: TRBV7-8; J gene: TRBJ2-4; CDR3 protein: CASSLLVAGGLKNIQYF; CDR3 DNA: TGTGCCAGCAGCTTACTGGTGGCGGGAGGTCTCAAAAACATTCAGTACTTC
CDR3 length: 16; D gene: TRBD1; clone size: NA; V gene: TRBV4-2; J gene: TRBJ1-4; CDR3 protein: CASSQEPDRGVGKLFF; CDR3 DNA: TGTGCCAGCAGCCAGGAACCGGACAGGGGGGTTGGAAAACTGTTTTTT
CDR3 length: 16; D gene: NA; clone size: once; V gene: TRBV28; J gene: TRBJ1-5; CDR3 protein: CASEFIGDSVNQPQHF; CDR3 DNA: TGTGCCAGTGAGTTTATTGGAGACAGCGTCAATCAGCCCCAGCATTTT
CDR3 length: 15; D gene: NA; clone size: NA; V gene: TRBV27; J gene: TRBJ1-1; CDR3 protein: CASSPTWQGGTEAFF; CDR3 DNA: TGTGCCAGCAGCCCTACCTGGCAGGGTGGAACTGAAGCTTTCTTT
CDR3 length: 13; D gene: NA; clone size: few; V gene: TRBV6-1; J gene: TRBJ2-7; CDR3 protein: CASSSPRIYEQYF; CDR3 DNA: TGTGCCAGCAGTAGCCCTAGGATCTACGAGCAGTACTTC
CDR3 length: 11; D gene: NA; clone size: NA; V gene: TRBV20-1; J gene: TRBJ2-5; CDR3 protein: CSAEFPGTPYF; CDR3 DNA: TGCAGTGCAGAATTCCCGGGAACGCCGTACTTC
CDR3 length: 15; D gene: TRBD2; clone size: NA; V gene: TRBV7-3; J gene: TRBJ2-7; CDR3 protein: CASSLMGGGIYEQYF; CDR3 DNA: TGTGCCAGCAGCTTAATGGGGGGGGGTATCTACGAGCAGTACTTC
CDR3 length: 13; D gene: NA; clone size: NA; V gene: TRBV10-3; J gene: TRBJ2-1; CDR3 protein: CATRPGESDEQFF; CDR3 DNA: TGTGCCACTCGGCCCGGGGAAAGCGATGAGCAGTTCTTC
CDR3 length: 12; D gene: NA; clone size: NA; V gene: TRBV7-9; J gene: TRBJ2-1; CDR3 protein: CSTNGHHNEQFF; CDR3 DNA: TGTTCCACCAATGGACACCACAATGAGCAGTTCTTC
CDR3 length: 15; D gene: NA; clone size: few; V gene: TRBV6-5; J gene: TRBJ2-7; CDR3 protein: CASSYAVGGPGEQYF; CDR3 DNA: TGTGCCAGCAGTTACGCGGTGGGGGGGCCGGGAGAGCAGTACTTC
CDR3 length: 16; D gene: TRBD2; clone size: NA; V gene: TRBV28; J gene: TRBJ2-2; CDR3 protein: CASKKAGGLNTGELFF; CDR3 DNA: TGTGCCAGCAAAAAAGCGGGAGGGCTGAACACCGGGGAGCTGTTTTTT
CDR3 length: 15; D gene: NA; clone size: NA; V gene: TRBV16; J gene: TRBJ2-5; CDR3 protein: CASSQSGRGHETQYF; CDR3 DNA: TGTGCCAGCAGCCAATCGGGCAGGGGACACGAGACCCAGTACTTC
CDR3 length: 15; D gene: TRBD2; clone size: NA; V gene: TRBV27; J gene: TRBJ2-3; CDR3 protein: CASSSSGRSTDTQYF; CDR3 DNA: TGTGCCAGCAGTTCTAGCGGGCGAAGCACAGATACGCAGTATTTT
CDR3 length: 15; D gene: NA; clone size: NA; V gene: TRBV9; J gene: TRBJ1-3; CDR3 protein: CASSVTDYSGNTIYF; CDR3 DNA: TGTGCCAGCAGCGTCACAGACTACTCTGGAAACACCATATATTTT
CDR3 length: 14; D gene: TRBD1; clone size: NA; V gene: TRBV6-4; J gene: TRBJ1-2; CDR3 protein: CASRPGQDFYGYTF; CDR3 DNA: TGTGCCAGCAGACCGGGACAGGATTTCTATGGCTACACCTTC
CDR3 length: 14; D gene: TRBD2; clone size: few; V gene: TRBV7-2; J gene: TRBJ2-7; CDR3 protein: CASSPGLATNEQYF; CDR3 DNA: TGTGCCAGCAGCCCGGGACTAGCTACCAACGAGCAGTACTTC
CDR3 length: 15; D gene: TRBD2; clone size: NA; V gene: TRBV9; J gene: TRBJ2-1; CDR3 protein: CASSVGGTSYNEQFF; CDR3 DNA: TGTGCCAGCAGCGTAGGCGGGACTAGTTACAATGAGCAGTTCTTC
CDR3 length: 12; D gene: NA; clone size: NA; V gene: TRBV27; J gene: TRBJ2-3; CDR3 protein: CASRVSRGTQYF; CDR3 DNA: TGTGCCAGCAGGGTGAGCCGAGGTACGCAGTATTTT
CDR3 length: 15; D gene: TRBD2; clone size: NA; V gene: TRBV5-8; J gene: TRBJ2-7; CDR3 protein: CASSLEGGGASQQYF; CDR3 DNA: TGTGCCAGCAGCTTGGAAGGCGGGGGGGCCAGCCAGCAGTACTTC
CDR3 length: 13; D gene: NA; clone size: NA; V gene: TRBV10-2; J gene: TRBJ2-7; CDR3 protein: CASSEQGYYEQYF; CDR3 DNA: TGCGCCAGCAGTGAACAGGGCTACTACGAGCAGTACTTC